This T cell receptor (beta chain) was sequenced in a study of somatic mutations in cytotoxic T cells in rheumatoid arthritis. Study overall: Flow-sorting brought some V beta antibody-stained T-cell populations to nearly 100% purity, V beta1+ cells sequenced for TCRB among them. Whole-study results and caveats: Patients with a largest CD8+ clone exceeding 20% of CD8+ cells numbered about an eighth of the 65.

CDR1 and CDR2 (germline): SGHAT, FQNNGV. V shed 3 bases and J 1 base; nucleotides not matched to a gene: 1. The CDR3 sequence is 14 residues long. Healthy control status was assigned to blood donors, whose median age was around 56 years (range 21-70) and of whom around 50% were female. Sequencing was performed with immunoSEQ multiplex PCR; in TCRdb, only in-frame clones are kept and a portion is missing. The sample lists nearly 20,000 clones, about nine tenths occurring once. Concerning this clone: Antigen: not known.

Input material: CD8+ T cells sorted from blood. This TCR was recovered from a man aged 40-49 years in good health. The chain employs TRBV11-2 and TRBJ2-7; 9 nucleotides align to TRBD1. For the CDR3, the DNA is TGTGCCAGCAGCTTGGGGACAGGGTCCTACGAGCAGTACTTC. Translation: CASSLGTGSYEQYF.